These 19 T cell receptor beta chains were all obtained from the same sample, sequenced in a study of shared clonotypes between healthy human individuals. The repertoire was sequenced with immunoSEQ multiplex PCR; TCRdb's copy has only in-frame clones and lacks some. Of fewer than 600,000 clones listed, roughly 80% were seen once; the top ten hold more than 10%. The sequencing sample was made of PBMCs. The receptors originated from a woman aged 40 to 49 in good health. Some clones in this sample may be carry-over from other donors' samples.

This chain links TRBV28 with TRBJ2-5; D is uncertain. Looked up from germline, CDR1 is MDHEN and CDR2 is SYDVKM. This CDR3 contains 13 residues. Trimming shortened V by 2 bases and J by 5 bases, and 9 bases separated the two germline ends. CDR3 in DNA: TGTGCCAGCAGTTTAAAGGCAGGCGAGACCCAGTACTTC. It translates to CASSLKAGETQYF.

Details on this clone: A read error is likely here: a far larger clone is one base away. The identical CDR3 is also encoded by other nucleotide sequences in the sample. CDR3 protein: CASSQDPGDLSEQYF. As DNA, the CDR3 is TGCGCCAGCAGCCAAGATCCAGGGGACCTAAGCGAGCAGTACTTC. The gene calls are TRBV4-3 and TRBJ2-7; a possible D gene is TRBD1 (6 bases). V was trimmed by 0 bases and J by 6 bases, leaving 15 bases between them. In germline, CDR1 is LGHNA, CDR2 YSLEER. The CDR3 consists of 15 residues.

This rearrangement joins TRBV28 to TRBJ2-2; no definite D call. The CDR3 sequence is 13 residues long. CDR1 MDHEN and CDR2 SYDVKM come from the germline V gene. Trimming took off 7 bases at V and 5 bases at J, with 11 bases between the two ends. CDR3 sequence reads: CASTHSMTGELFF. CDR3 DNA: TGTGCCAGCACCCATAGTATGACCGGGGAGCTGTTTTTT. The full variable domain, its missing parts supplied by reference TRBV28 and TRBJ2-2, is DVKVTQSSRYLVKRTGEKVFLECVQDMDHENMFWYRQDPGLGLRLIYFSYDVKMKEKGDIPEGYSVSREKKERFSLILESASTNQTSMYLCASTHSMTGELFFGEGSRLTVL.

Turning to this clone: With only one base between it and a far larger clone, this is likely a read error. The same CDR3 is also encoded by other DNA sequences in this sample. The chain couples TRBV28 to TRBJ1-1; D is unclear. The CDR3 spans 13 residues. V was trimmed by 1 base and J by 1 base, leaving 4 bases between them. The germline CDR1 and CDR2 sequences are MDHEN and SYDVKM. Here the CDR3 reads CASSLSGNTEAFF. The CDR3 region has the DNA TGTGCCAGCAGTTTATCGGGGAACACTGAAGCTTTCTTT. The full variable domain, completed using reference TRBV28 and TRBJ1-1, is DVKVTQSSRYLVKRTGEKVFLECVQDMDHENMFWYRQDPGLGLRLIYFSYDVKMKEKGDIPEGYSVSREKKERFSLILESASTNQTSMYLCASSLSGNTEAFFGQGTRLTVV.

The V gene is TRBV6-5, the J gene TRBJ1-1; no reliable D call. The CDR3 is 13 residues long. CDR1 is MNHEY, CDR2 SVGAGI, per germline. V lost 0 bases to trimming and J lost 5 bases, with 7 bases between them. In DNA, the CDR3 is TGTGCCAGCAGTTACTCGAGACTGACTGAAGCTTTCTTT. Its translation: CASSYSRLTEAFF.

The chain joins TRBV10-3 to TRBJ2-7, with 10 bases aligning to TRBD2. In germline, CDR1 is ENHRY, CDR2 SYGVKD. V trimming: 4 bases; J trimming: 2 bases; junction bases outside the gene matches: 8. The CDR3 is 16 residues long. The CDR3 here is CAISVTSGTSAYEQYF. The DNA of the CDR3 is TGTGCCATCAGTGTTACTTCCGGGACTAGCGCCTACGAGCAGTACTTC.

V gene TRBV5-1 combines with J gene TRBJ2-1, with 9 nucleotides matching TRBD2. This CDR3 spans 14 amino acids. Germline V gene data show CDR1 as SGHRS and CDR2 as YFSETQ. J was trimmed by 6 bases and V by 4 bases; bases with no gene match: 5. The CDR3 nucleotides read TGCGCCAGCAGCCCAGGGACTAGCCTCAATGAGCAGTTCTTC. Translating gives CASSPGTSLNEQFF.

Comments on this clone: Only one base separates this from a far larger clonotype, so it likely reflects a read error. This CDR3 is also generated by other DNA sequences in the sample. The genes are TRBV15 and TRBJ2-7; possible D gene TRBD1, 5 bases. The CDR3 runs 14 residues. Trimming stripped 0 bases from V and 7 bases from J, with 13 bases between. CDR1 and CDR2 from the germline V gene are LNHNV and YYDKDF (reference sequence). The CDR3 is CATSREGLSGEQYF. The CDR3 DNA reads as TGTGCCACCAGCAGAGAGGGGCTATCTGGAGAGCAGTACTTC.

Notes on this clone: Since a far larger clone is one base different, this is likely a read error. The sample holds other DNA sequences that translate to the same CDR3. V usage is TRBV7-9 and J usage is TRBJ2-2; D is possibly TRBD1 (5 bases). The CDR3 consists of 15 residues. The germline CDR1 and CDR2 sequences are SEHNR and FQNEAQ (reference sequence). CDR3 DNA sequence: TGTGCCAGCAGCGTGGGGCCAGGAGACACTGGGGAGCTGTTTTTT. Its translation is CASSVGPGDTGELFF.

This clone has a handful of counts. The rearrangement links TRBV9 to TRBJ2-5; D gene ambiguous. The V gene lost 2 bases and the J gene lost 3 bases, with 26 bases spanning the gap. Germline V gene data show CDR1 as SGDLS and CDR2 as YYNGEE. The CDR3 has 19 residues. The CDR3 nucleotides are TGTGCCAGCAGCGTGTCCACTAACACCGGCCACCTAGGAAAAGAGACCCAGTACTTC. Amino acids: CASSVSTNTGHLGKETQYF.

DNA for the CDR3: TGTGCCAGCTCAACCCGGACCGTTCGGGGGTATGGCTACACCTTC. As protein: CASSTRTVRGYGYTF. The chain carries TRBV18 and TRBJ1-2, with a weak D call TRBD1 (5 bases). Germline V gene sequence: CDR1 KGHSH, CDR2 LQKENI. Trimming took off 5 bases at V and 5 bases at J, with 18 bases between the two ends. The CDR3 spans 15 residues.

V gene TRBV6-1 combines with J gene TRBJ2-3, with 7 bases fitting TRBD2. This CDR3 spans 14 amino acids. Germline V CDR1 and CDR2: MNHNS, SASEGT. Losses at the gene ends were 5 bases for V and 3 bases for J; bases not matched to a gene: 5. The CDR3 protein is CASSRRRGTDTQYF. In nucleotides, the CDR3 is TGTGCCAGCAGTCGAAGGCGGGGGACAGATACGCAGTATTTT.

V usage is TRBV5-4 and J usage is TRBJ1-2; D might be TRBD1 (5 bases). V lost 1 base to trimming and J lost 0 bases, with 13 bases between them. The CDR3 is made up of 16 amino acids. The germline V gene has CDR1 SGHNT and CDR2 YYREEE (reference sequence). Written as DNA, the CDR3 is TGTGCCAGCAGCTTGCGGTTGGGGGGAGCTAACTATGGCTACACCTTC. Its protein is CASSLRLGGANYGYTF.

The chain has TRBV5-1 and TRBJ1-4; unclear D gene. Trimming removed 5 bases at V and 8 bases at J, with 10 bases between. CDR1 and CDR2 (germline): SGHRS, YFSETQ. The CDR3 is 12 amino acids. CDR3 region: CASRDYQEKLFF. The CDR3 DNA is TGCGCCAGCAGGGATTATCAAGAAAAACTGTTTTTT.

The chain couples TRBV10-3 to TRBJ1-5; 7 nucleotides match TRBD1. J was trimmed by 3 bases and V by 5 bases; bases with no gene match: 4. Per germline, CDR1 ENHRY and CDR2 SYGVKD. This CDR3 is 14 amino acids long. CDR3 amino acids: CAISPTGLNQPQHF. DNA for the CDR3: TGTGCCATCAGTCCGACAGGGCTCAATCAGCCCCAGCATTTT.

The CDR3 is CASSRRNTEAFF. In nucleotides, the CDR3 is TGTGCCAGCAGTAGGAGAAACACTGAAGCTTTCTTT. This chain links TRBV6-1 with TRBJ1-1; D uncertain. With 5 bases removed from V and 2 bases from J, the gap between germline ends came to 6 bases. Germline V gene data show CDR1 as MNHNS and CDR2 as SASEGT. The CDR3 is 12 residues long.

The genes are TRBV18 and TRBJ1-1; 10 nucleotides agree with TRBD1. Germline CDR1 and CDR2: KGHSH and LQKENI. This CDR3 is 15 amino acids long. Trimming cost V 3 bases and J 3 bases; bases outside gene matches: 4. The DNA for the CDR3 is TGTGCCAGCTCACCCCGACAGGGGGCAGACACTGAAGCTTTCTTT. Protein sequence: CASSPRQGADTEAFF.

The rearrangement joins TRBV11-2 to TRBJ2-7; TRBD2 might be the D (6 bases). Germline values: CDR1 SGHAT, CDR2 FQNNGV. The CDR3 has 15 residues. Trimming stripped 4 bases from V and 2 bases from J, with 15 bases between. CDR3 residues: CASSSEGLGAYEQYF. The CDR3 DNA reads TGTGCCAGCAGCTCAGAGGGACTCGGAGCCTACGAGCAGTACTTC. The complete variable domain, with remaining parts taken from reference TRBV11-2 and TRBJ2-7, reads EAGVAQSPRYKIIEKRQSVAFWCNPISGHATLYWYQQILGQGPKLLIQFQNNGVVDDSQLPKDRFSAERLKGVDSTLKIQPAKLEDSAVYLCASSSEGLGAYEQYFGPGTRLTVT.

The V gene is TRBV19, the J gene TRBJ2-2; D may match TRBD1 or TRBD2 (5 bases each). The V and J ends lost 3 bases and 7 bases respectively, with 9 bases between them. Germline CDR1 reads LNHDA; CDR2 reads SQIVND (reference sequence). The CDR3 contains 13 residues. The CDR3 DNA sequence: TGTGCCAGTAGTATTCGGGGCCTCGGGGAGCTGTTTTTT. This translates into CASSIRGLGELFF. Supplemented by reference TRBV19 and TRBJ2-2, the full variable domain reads DGGITQSPKYLFRKEGQNVTLSCEQNLNHDAMYWYRQDPGQGLRLIYYSQIVNDFQKGDIAEGYSVSREKKESFPLTVTSAQKNPTAFYLCASSIRGLGELFFGEGSRLTVL.